The rows below give T cell receptor beta chains drawn from one sample of a study of T cells in Graves' hyperthyroidism and ophthalmopathy. TCRdb reanalysed the multiplex PCR reads using MiXCR and keeps one entry per CDR3 protein. The data hold some 250,000 distinct CDR3 sequences, with roughly 15% observed a single time. The sample consisted of blood. These receptors originate from a woman between 40 and 55 years old with Graves' hyperthyroidism that later progressed to Graves' ophthalmopathy. Both conserved end residues are part of each CDR3. A D gene is named only where the DNA matches it firmly. Only part of the rows carry a size: once, few, many, or a class if the clone is expanded.

abundance: many; d_gene: -; j_gene: TRBJ2-7; v_gene: TRBV27; CDR3aa: CASSYGGAGEQYF; CDR3nt: TGTGCCAGCAGTTATGGGGGGGCGGGGGAGCAGTACTTC
abundance: many; d_gene: -; j_gene: TRBJ1-4; v_gene: TRBV13; CDR3aa: CASSLVVGEKLFF; CDR3nt: TGTGCCAGCAGCTTAGTGGTCGGGGAAAAACTGTTTTTT
abundance: many; d_gene: -; j_gene: TRBJ2-7; v_gene: TRBV7-9; CDR3aa: CASNLGGASYEQYF; CDR3nt: TGTGCCAGCAATTTAGGGGGAGCGTCCTACGAGCAGTACTTC
abundance: many; d_gene: TRBD2; j_gene: TRBJ2-3; v_gene: TRBV12-3/TRBV12-4; CDR3aa: CASSLIWTSGLAGDTQYF; CDR3nt: TGTGCCAGCAGTTTAATTTGGACTAGCGGTCTAGCGGGAGATACGCAGTATTTT
abundance: -; d_gene: -; j_gene: TRBJ1-2; v_gene: TRBV27; CDR3aa: CASKSGASNYGYTF; CDR3nt: TGTGCCAGCAAATCAGGGGCCTCTAACTATGGCTACACCTTC
abundance: many; d_gene: TRBD2; j_gene: TRBJ2-3; v_gene: TRBV20-1; CDR3aa: CSARDGRETDTQYF; CDR3nt: TGCAGTGCTAGGGACGGGCGGGAGACAGATACGCAGTATTTT
abundance: -; d_gene: -; j_gene: TRBJ2-4; v_gene: TRBV7-2; CDR3aa: CASSSAGSIQYF; CDR3nt: TGTGCCAGCAGCTCCGCAGGGAGCATTCAGTACTTC
abundance: -; d_gene: TRBD1; j_gene: TRBJ2-5; v_gene: TRBV5-1; CDR3aa: CASSYTPGQQETQYF; CDR3nt: TGCGCCAGCAGCTATACCCCGGGACAGCAAGAGACCCAGTACTTC
abundance: many; d_gene: -; j_gene: TRBJ2-2; v_gene: TRBV2; CDR3aa: CATALMGSGTGELFF; CDR3nt: TGTGCCACCGCCCTCATGGGAAGCGGCACCGGGGAGCTGTTTTTT
abundance: -; d_gene: -; j_gene: TRBJ2-4; v_gene: TRBV30; CDR3aa: CAWSVRLSAKNIKYF; CDR3nt: TGTGCCTGGAGTGTAAGGCTTTCCGCCAAAAACATTAAGTACTTC
abundance: many; d_gene: -; j_gene: TRBJ2-5; v_gene: TRBV28; CDR3aa: CASSPTPGSGETQYF; CDR3nt: TGTGCCAGCAGTCCTACCCCAGGGTCAGGAGAGACCCAGTACTTC
abundance: few; d_gene: -; j_gene: TRBJ2-4; v_gene: TRBV5-4; CDR3aa: CASSPQGVKNIQYF; CDR3nt: TGTGCCAGCAGCCCACAGGGTGTCAAAAACATTCAGTACTTC
abundance: many; d_gene: TRBD1; j_gene: TRBJ1-1; v_gene: TRBV11-2; CDR3aa: CASSQGARAFF; CDR3nt: TGTGCCAGCAGCCAGGGGGCCCGGGCTTTCTTT
abundance: once; d_gene: -; j_gene: TRBJ1-2; v_gene: TRBV10-3; CDR3aa: CAISESTGVNYGYTF; CDR3nt: TGTGCCATCAGTGAGTCAACAGGAGTTAACTATGGCTACACCTTC
abundance: many; d_gene: TRBD2; j_gene: TRBJ2-7; v_gene: TRBV20-1; CDR3aa: CSARVGGGPYEQYF; CDR3nt: TGCAGTGCTAGAGTCGGGGGAGGGCCTTACGAGCAGTACTTC
abundance: many; d_gene: -; j_gene: TRBJ2-6; v_gene: TRBV27; CDR3aa: CASSFLPGSGANVLTF; CDR3nt: TGTGCCAGCAGTTTCCTTCCAGGCTCTGGGGCCAACGTCCTGACTTTC
abundance: many; d_gene: -; j_gene: TRBJ2-7; v_gene: TRBV28; CDR3aa: CASSLSQGLHEQYF; CDR3nt: TGTGCCAGCAGTTTATCCCAGGGCCTGCACGAGCAGTACTTC
abundance: many; d_gene: TRBD1; j_gene: TRBJ2-1; v_gene: TRBV18; CDR3aa: CASSPPGSTGGQFF; CDR3nt: TGTGCCAGCTCACCACCGGGTTCTACAGGGGGGCAGTTCTTC
abundance: -; d_gene: -; j_gene: TRBJ2-3; v_gene: TRBV6-2/TRBV6-3; CDR3aa: CASSYQGRTTDTQYF; CDR3nt: TGTGCCAGCAGTTATCAGGGACGAACCACAGATACGCAGTATTTT
abundance: many; d_gene: -; j_gene: TRBJ1-3; v_gene: TRBV15; CDR3aa: CATSRDNRNTIYF; CDR3nt: TGTGCCACCAGCAGAGATAACCGAAACACCATATATTTT
abundance: many; d_gene: TRBD1; j_gene: TRBJ2-5; v_gene: TRBV20-1; CDR3aa: CSAARDRVQETQYF; CDR3nt: TGCAGTGCTGCCCGGGACAGGGTACAAGAGACCCAGTACTTC
abundance: many; d_gene: TRBD2; j_gene: TRBJ2-7; v_gene: TRBV11-1; CDR3aa: CASSLNSASGRRYEQYF; CDR3nt: TGTGCCAGCAGCTTAAATTCAGCTAGCGGGAGAAGGTACGAGCAGTACTTC
abundance: many; d_gene: TRBD2; j_gene: TRBJ2-5; v_gene: TRBV24-1; CDR3aa: CATAGGPRETQYF; CDR3nt: TGTGCCACCGCGGGAGGGCCAAGGGAGACCCAGTACTTC
abundance: many; d_gene: TRBD1; j_gene: TRBJ1-2; v_gene: TRBV5-1; CDR3aa: CASSLPTGANYGYTF; CDR3nt: TGCGCCAGCAGCTTGCCGACAGGGGCCAACTATGGCTACACCTTC
abundance: -; d_gene: -; j_gene: TRBJ2-5; v_gene: TRBV5-1; CDR3aa: CASSLVAVYQETQYF; CDR3nt: TGCGCCAGCAGCTTGGTGGCGGTGTACCAAGAGACCCAGTACTTC